Below are 18 T cell receptor beta chains sequenced from a single sample in a study of blood T cell repertoires in COVID-19. Assay used: immunoSEQ multiplex PCR; TCRdb lists only in-frame clones, some missing. The table shows more than 110,000 clones, with 80% to 85% occurring only once. The specimen sequenced was PBMCs or T cells enriched from blood (not recorded which). These receptors were taken from a man aged 35-49 years with acute COVID-19.

V is TRBV5-1 and J is TRBJ2-3, with 9 positions matching TRBD1. Trimming removed 0 bases from V and 3 bases from J; junction bases left unmatched: 5. The germline V gene encodes CDR1 SGHRS and CDR2 YFSETQ. There are 16 residues in the CDR3. The DNA for the CDR3 is TGCGCCAGCAGCTTGGTTGGGACAGGGCTGACAGATACGCAGTATTTT. Its protein product is CASSLVGTGLTDTQYF.

V usage is TRBV20-1 and J usage is TRBJ2-5, with a possible D match to TRBD2 (5 bases). The CDR3 loop spans 13 amino acids. CDR1 is DFQATT and CDR2 is SNEGSKA in the germline V gene (reference sequence). Trimming removed 3 bases from V and 4 bases from J, with 12 bases in between. The CDR3 sequence is CSASISGTETQYF. CDR3 DNA: TGCAGTGCTAGTATCTCGGGAACAGAGACCCAGTACTTC.

CDR3 nucleotide sequence: TGTGCCACCAGTGGGGCAGGGGATAACAATGAGCAGTTCTTC. Residues: CATSGAGDNNEQFF. The chain uses TRBV24-1 and TRBJ2-1, with D perhaps matching TRBD1 (6 bases). The CDR3 totals 14 residues. The germline gives CDR1 KGHDR, CDR2 SFDVKD. V was shortened by 5 bases and J by 5 bases, with 12 bases between the two germline ends.

This clone came up a few times. The chain joins TRBV5-8 to TRBJ1-5, with 8 bases identical to TRBD1. Germline assignment: CDR1 SGHTS and CDR2 YDEGEE. V gave up 3 bases and J gave up 2 bases; unmatched junction bases: 4. The CDR3 loop spans 15 amino acids. The CDR3 loop is CASSSGQGGNQPQHF. CDR3 DNA: TGTGCCAGCAGCTCCGGACAGGGCGGCAATCAGCCCCAGCATTTT. Full variable domain (rest looked up from reference TRBV5-8 and TRBJ1-5): EAGVTQSPTHLIKTRGQQATLRCSPISGHTSVYWYQQALGLGLQFLLWYDEGEERNRGNFPPRFSGRQFPNYSSELNVNALELEDSALYLCASSSGQGGNQPQHFGDGTRLSIL.

V is TRBV7-2 and J is TRBJ2-3; 7 nucleotides match TRBD1. V lost 1 base and J lost 3; bases outside the gene matches: 4. Per germline, CDR1 SGHTA and CDR2 FQGNSA. The CDR3 covers 15 residues. The CDR3 protein is CASSLVGGATDTQYF. CDR3 nucleotide sequence: TGTGCCAGCAGCTTAGTAGGGGGCGCGACAGATACGCAGTATTTT. The full variable domain, rest sourced from reference TRBV7-2 and TRBJ2-3, is GAGVSQSPSNKVTEKGKDVELRCDPISGHTALYWYRQSLGQGLEFLIYFQGNSAPDKSGLPSDRFSAERTGGSVSTLTIQRTQQEDSAVYLCASSLVGGATDTQYFGPGTRLTVL.

The chain is built from TRBV5-1 and TRBJ1-1; D call uncertain. CDR3 length equals 14 residues. Germline lookup yields CDR1 SGHRS and CDR2 YFSETQ. Trimming stripped 4 bases from V and 1 base from J, with 11 bases between. In nucleotides, the CDR3 is TGCGCCAGCAGCGTGGGTCTAGGGAACACTGAAGCTTTCTTT. It encodes CASSVGLGNTEAFF.

V usage is TRBV11-2 and J usage is TRBJ2-5, with 9 bases fitting TRBD2. Germline lookup yields CDR1 SGHAT and CDR2 FQNNGV. The CDR3 has 16 amino acids. Germline trimming cut 0 bases from V and 2 bases from J; bases unmatched to any gene: 4. CDR3 protein: CASSLELAGSQETQYF. The CDR3 coding sequence is TGTGCCAGCAGCTTAGAACTAGCGGGTTCACAAGAGACCCAGTACTTC.

The CDR3 is CASSEEREVSYEQYF. CDR3 nucleotides: TGTGCCAGCAGTGAGGAGCGGGAGGTATCCTACGAGCAGTACTTC. The gene calls are TRBV6-1 and TRBJ2-7, with 9 bases identical to TRBD2. The germline V gene has CDR1 MNHNS and CDR2 SASEGT. J gave up 1 base and V 3 bases, and 4 bases lay outside the gene matches. This CDR3 comprises 15 residues.

The V call is TRBV10-2, the J call TRBJ1-5; D unresolved. V lost 2 bases to trimming and J lost 6 bases, with 14 bases between them. Germline CDR1 is WSHSY and CDR2 is SAAADI. The CDR3 spans 15 residues. Here the CDR3 reads CASSEPPGGLQPQHF. Written as DNA, the CDR3 is TGCGCCAGCAGTGAGCCTCCCGGTGGGCTTCAGCCCCAGCATTTT.

The chain recombines TRBV19 with TRBJ2-7, with 7 bases lining up with TRBD2. Losses at the gene ends were 7 bases for V and 6 bases for J; bases not matched to a gene: 9. CDR1 and CDR2 (germline): LNHDA, SQIVND (reference sequence). CDR3 length equals 13 residues. CDR3 DNA: TGTGCCAGTATGGGGGGGGAGGTCGGCGAGCAGTACTTC. Amino acid sequence: CASMGGEVGEQYF. Based on the CDR3 plus reference TRBV19 and TRBJ2-7, the full variable domain is DGGITQSPKYLFRKEGQNVTLSCEQNLNHDAMYWYRQDPGQGLRLIYYSQIVNDFQKGDIAEGYSVSREKKESFPLTVTSAQKNPTAFYLCASMGGEVGEQYFGPGTRLTVT.

The CDR3 region has the DNA TGCGCCAGCAGCCAAGATCCAGGGAAGAGCACTGAAGCTTTCTTT. Translation gives CASSQDPGKSTEAFF. V and J are TRBV4-3 and TRBJ1-1, with D perhaps TRBD1 (5 bases). CDR1 is LGHNA, CDR2 YSLEER, per germline. Trimming shortened V by 0 bases and J by 4 bases, and 12 bases separated the two germline ends. The CDR3 consists of 15 residues.

The chain couples TRBV30 to TRBJ2-3, with 13 bases identical to TRBD2. The trim removed 0 bases at V and 10 bases at J, leaving 7 bases unmatched. The CDR3 contains 15 residues. Germline V gene lookup returns CDR1 GTSNPN and CDR2 SVGIG (reference sequence). In DNA form, the CDR3 reads TGTGCCTGGAGTGTACCGGGACTAGCGGGGACACCGCAGTATTTT. It encodes CAWSVPGLAGTPQYF.

The chain recombines TRBV28 with TRBJ1-5, with D unclear. Germline V lookup: CDR1 MDHEN, CDR2 SYDVKM. The CDR3 length is 15 residues. Trimming took 2 bases from V and 1 from J, leaving 9 bases between them. The CDR3 region is CASSLDGGSNQPQHF. In DNA form, the CDR3 reads TGTGCCAGCAGTTTAGATGGAGGGAGCAATCAGCCCCAGCATTTT.

The chain combines TRBV27 with TRBJ1-6; D gene unclear. Germline values: CDR1 MNHEY, CDR2 SMNVEV (reference sequence). The CDR3 totals 15 residues. Between the trimmed V and J ends, which lost 5 bases and 9 bases, there was a span of 17 bases. The CDR3 loop reads CASSLDDTSVSPLHF. The CDR3 DNA follows: TGTGCCAGCAGTCTCGACGACACATCCGTTTCACCCCTCCACTTT.

The rearrangement uses TRBV28 and TRBJ1-1; D is unresolved. Looked up from germline, CDR1 is MDHEN and CDR2 is SYDVKM. V was trimmed by 3 bases and J by 7 bases, leaving 6 bases between them. The CDR3 consists of 11 residues. CDR3: CASSFFSEAFF. DNA of the CDR3: TGTGCCAGCAGTTTCTTTAGTGAAGCTTTCTTT.

This sequence joins TRBV19 and TRBJ1-1; D uncertain. V lost 3 bases and J 0 bases, leaving 8 bases between the germline ends. CDR1 LNHDA and CDR2 SQIVND come from the germline V gene (reference sequence). This CDR3 spans 14 amino acids. The CDR3: CASSMRVLNTEAFF. CDR3 DNA sequence: TGTGCCAGTAGTATGAGGGTTTTGAACACTGAAGCTTTCTTT.

This chain links TRBV24-1 with TRBJ1-4, with D perhaps matching TRBD1 (5 bases). Trimming stripped 3 bases from V and 0 bases from J, with 16 bases between. The CDR3 loop spans 18 amino acids. Germline CDR1 reads KGHDR; CDR2 reads SFDVKD. CDR3 sequence: CATSDLDTWGSTNEKLFF. For the CDR3, the DNA is TGTGCCACCAGTGATCTGGACACATGGGGATCAACTAATGAAAAACTGTTTTTT.

The chain joins TRBV11-2 to TRBJ2-7; D may be TRBD1 (6 bases). This CDR3 region has 12 residues. The germline V gene has CDR1 SGHAT and CDR2 FQNNGV. Trimming removed 3 bases at V and 6 bases at J, with 9 bases between. The chain's CDR3 is CASSFTGTEQYF. DNA of the CDR3: TGTGCCAGCAGCTTCACAGGGACCGAGCAGTACTTC.